This TCR beta chain is from a study of blood T cell repertoires in COVID-19. Regarding this clone: The same CDR3 can be traced to other DNA sequences in this sample.

Participants came from around 25 US areas, aged roughly 18 to 89 years. Assignments of participants to cohorts depended upon their own reported clinical history. Recovered participants had two consecutive negative NP/OP PCR tests, healthcare professional clearance, or symptom resolution. Measured with immunoSEQ multiplex PCR; TCRdb has only the in-frame clones, and not every one. The data hold roughly 400,000 clones, with roughly 91% observed a single time. This TCR was sampled from a man younger than 30 who had recovered from COVID-19. The source material was PBMCs or T cells enriched from blood (not recorded which).

DNA of the CDR3: TGCGCCAGCAGCTTAGGCGGGGGGACCGGGGAGCTGTTTTTT. It yields the protein CASSLGGGTGELFF. The chain couples TRBV5-1 to TRBJ2-2, with 8 bases that match TRBD2. The ends lost 2 bases at V and 5 bases at J; junction bases unmatched: 2. CDR3 size: 14 residues. The germline CDR1 and CDR2 sequences are SGHRS and YFSETQ. Filled out from reference TRBV5-1 and TRBJ2-2, the complete variable domain reads KAGVTQTPRYLIKTRGQQVTLSCSPISGHRSVSWYQQTPGQGLQFLFEYFSETQRNKGNFPGRFSGRQFSNSRSEMNVSTLELGDSALYLCASSLGGGTGELFFGEGSRLTVL.